The text below deals with one T cell receptor beta chain. Its cognate antigen is unknown. This same CDR3 is encoded by further DNA sequences in the sample. The germline gives CDR1 KGHSH, CDR2 LQKENI. This CDR3 spans 12 amino acids. V was trimmed by 4 bases and J by 2 bases, leaving 4 bases between them. The data were obtained in a study of cytomegalovirus exposure and HLA in healthy donors. Study-wide findings and caveats: A later analysis showed TCR association rates differing by HLA locus, peaking at DRB1 and lowest at HLA-C. According to a later analysis, donors in an Asian-associated ancestry cluster reportedly had fewer N-insertions than the roughly 630-donor mean.

60 Vbeta and 13 Jbeta primers were used in PCR. Sequencing was performed with immunoSEQ multiplex PCR; in TCRdb, only in-frame clones are kept and a portion is missing. The data show hundreds of thousands of clones, approximately 80% seen once. The sequenced sample was PBMCs. The source is a male donor in good health and CMV-seronegative. The J gene is TRBJ2-3, the V gene TRBV18; D not resolved. The DNA for the CDR3 is TGTGCCAGCTCACTCTCCACAGATACGCAGTATTTT. Protein sequence: CASSLSTDTQYF.